This T cell receptor beta chain was found in a study of cytomegalovirus exposure and HLA in healthy donors (dated 2017 in TCRdb). About the study as a whole: An earlier analysis of some 600 of the donors reported 250 to 350 Gb of sequence data and roughly 120 million unique TCR beta sequences obtained from about 179 million T cells. An early release that covered around 590 HLA-typed donors contained approximately 320 gigabases of sequencing data and 80 million or so unique TCR sequences. Among the roughly 410 genotyped donors, approximately 76% belonged to the genetic ancestry cluster associated with self-reported Caucasian donors. The study aimed to test whether signatures of past pathogen exposure could be identified by cataloging public T cell receptors. The study profiled the T cell repertoires of hundreds of subjects by immunosequencing and related them to cytomegalovirus serostatus. In addition to the first cohort of approximately 670 subjects, a separate validation cohort of 120 different subjects was used. To predict cytomegalovirus infection status, the study brought together high-throughput TCR immunosequencing, statistical association of individual TCRs with disease status, and machine learning. A later analysis re-examined previously published TCR beta repertoires from around 670 donors and added high-resolution HLA genotyping to investigate patterns of TCR occurrence. Rather than using new phenotypic data, the later analysis identified candidate immune exposures from TCR beta sequences and from how often those sequences occurred across donors. An earlier analysis of fewer than 700 of the donors applied high-throughput TCR beta sequencing to assess whether each TCR beta V gene segment acted as functional or pseudogenic. Donor age, sex, ethnicity and CMV serostatus were compiled alongside the repertoire data. In a later genetic analysis, genome-wide SNP genotypes for about three fifths of the 666 donors were used, and that subset was treated as a discovery cohort. All discovery cohort repertoires had been generated using a single sequencing platform. Both class I and class II loci were covered by HLA typing, at four-digit resolution. The number of donors typed differed by locus, with roughly 620-630 for A, B, C, DRB1 and DQB1, 522 for DQA1, about 610 for DPA1, and about 450 for DPB1. A few DR-DQ haplotypes were treated as single units for association and clustering because of strong linkage in the cohort. Across approximately 400 genotyped donors of the cohort, an average of about 250,000 unique TCR beta nucleotide sequences per donor were sequenced, and roughly 20% of those sequences were non-productive.

The germline ends are 9 bases apart after V is trimmed by 3 bases and J by 4 bases. The germline V gene sets CDR1 to MRHNA and CDR2 to SNTAGT. The CDR3, cysteine through phenylalanine, is 13 amino acids long. The retained sequence is limited to the CDR3, 39 bases, with the frame set at the first base. In regard to this clone: The target of this receptor is not known. Per-base quality was not reported, and no clone a single base away is much larger than it.

The cohort consisted of 600 to 700 healthy bone marrow donors. All cohort members were sampled while nominally healthy, although unrecorded immune exposures were likely present. The donor was CMV seronegative and was included in the group of about 400 seronegative cohort members. Every donor gave a peripheral blood sample, and the peripheral blood mononuclear cells from that sample were used for TCR beta sequencing. Genomic DNA was extracted from the blood cell samples with the Qiagen DNeasy Blood Extraction Kit. Libraries were made using the immunoSEQ multiplex PCR assay. A mixture of 60 forward primers for TCR Vbeta segments and 13 reverse primers for TCR Jbeta segments was used in the multiplex PCR. The CDR3 region of rearranged TCR beta genes was amplified from genomic DNA with a multiplex PCR assay. The amplified TCR beta libraries were sequenced on the Illumina HiSeq System as 87-base-pair reads. On the study's bioinformatics: A later analysis counted some 80 million unique TCR beta chains across the 670 or so repertoires, and some 11 million of these chains were shared by at least two donors. Raw reads were error-corrected and collapsed into unique sequences by a nearest-neighbor algorithm in which closely related sequences were merged to remove PCR and sequencing errors. CDR3 sequences were aligned to IMGT reference sequences to assign V, D and J gene segments. Each retained sequence needed at least a six-nucleotide match to both a V gene segment and a J gene segment. Rearrangements were called productive when the CDR3 lacked stop codons and stayed in frame with V and J; all others were non-productive. CDR3 was defined by IMGT convention, running from the second conserved V-encoded cysteine to the conserved J-encoded phenylalanine. Sequences without an unambiguous match to a single V gene segment were excluded from the earlier analysis of approximately 560 of the donors. An earlier analysis of a few hundred of the donors called V segments functional above 56.7% productive rearrangements and segregating when the between-donor standard deviation exceeded 5%. A statistical classification framework was built to diagnose cytomegalovirus status from the catalog of TCR beta chain sequences. V and J gene assignment, in a later analysis, came from comparing TCR nucleotide sequences with IMGT/GENE-DB human TR gene sequences. The TCRdist pipeline was used in a later analysis to assign CDR3 sequences and most-parsimonious VDJ recombination scenarios. A later analysis defined each TCR beta chain by its CDR3 amino acid sequence plus V-gene family, and excluded reads lacking a unique V-gene family. A later analysis removed roughly 590 highly shared, low-generation-probability nucleotide sequences to deal with suspected cross-contamination and a sequencing artifact. In a later analysis, a clonal expansion index for each public chain was calculated from normalized within-repertoire ranks of inferred template counts. A later analysis computed generation probabilities with a VDJ recombination model fitted to out-of-frame rearrangements, and checked the results against IGoR. A later analysis scored TCR-TCR, TCR-HLA and TCR-CMV co-occurrence with hypergeometric tests, applying a repertoire-size bias correction to TCR pairs. A later analysis estimated false discovery rates by permuting HLA or CMV assignments 20 times. A later analysis grouped co-occurring TCRs with DBSCAN, adding TCRdist sequence similarity when clustering within HLA-allele-positive subsets. For co-occurrence clustering, repertoires with fewer than 30,000 or more than 120,000 public chains were excluded, along with roughly 5 repertoires with anomalous nucleotide sharing. Sourced from immuneACCESS, this table was stored by TCRdb with only in-frame sequences that have V and J called. A share of the clones is absent; for the studies checked, an unresolved V gene accounts for under half, and the remainder has no known explanation. For V, J and clone size, that table is used; D and trimming come from the DNA. The table for this sample lists under 200,000 clones; around 83% of them were counted only once. The top ten clones comprise 0.8% of the sample.

The study at large found these results: Because counts were too low, about 17 rarely observed V segments, including chromosome 9 orphons, were excluded from the earlier analysis of around 590 of the donors. In a later genetic analysis, a missense DCLRE1C variant was associated with V-gene and J-gene trimming of TCR beta chains, and the association was replicated in an independent cohort. Most TCR sequences were observed very rarely across donors, whereas some public TCRs were present in many individuals. The classifier was reported to diagnose cytomegalovirus status with high specificity and sensitivity in both the original cohort and the validation cohort. Assigning TCR associations to individual alleles was difficult when HLA alleles, especially DR and DQ, strongly co-occurred. A few of the identified cytomegalovirus-associated TCR beta chains were confirmed in vitro to be specific for cytomegalovirus antigens. The presence/absence analyses assumed that sequencing depth was roughly uniform across donors, and that assumption may not be true. The authors suggested that the approach could potentially be generalized to other disease states and immunological phenotypes. In a later analysis, HLA-associated TCR beta chains showed more clonal expansion and lower generation probabilities than non-associated chains that were equally common. In this cohort, only TCR beta chains were sequenced, and detectable features were limited by the absence of alpha or paired-chain data. Specific HLA alleles were associated with 15,000 to 20,000 TCR beta sequences at a false discovery rate of 0.05 in a later analysis. An earlier analysis of several hundred of the donors showed that most TCR beta V segments appeared in productive rearrangements either about 90% or about 30% of the time, which broadly matched IMGT annotations. A later analysis found that most CMV-associated TCR beta chains appeared HLA-restricted, with HLA associations seemingly driven largely by CMV exposure. A further reported finding was that TCR beta sequences accurately predicted the HLA-A and HLA-B alleles for most subjects in the first cohort. Correlated functional status among segregating V segments might be attributable to linkage disequilibrium, but an unknown experimental factor could not be ruled out. The 87-base-pair reads could not distinguish some IMGT-functional V segments, including TRBV6-2 and TRBV6-3, so those segments were excluded. In a later genetic analysis, fewer N-insertions in productive TCRs were reported among donors in an Asian-associated ancestry cluster than the approximately 670-donor mean. Because HLA typing was unavailable for some donors at each locus, only the typed subset was used in association tests. A later analysis reported that several top co-occurrence clusters appeared linked to parvovirus B19, influenza, CMV and Epstein-Barr virus. A group of highly shared sequence variants was considered likely to be a technical artifact of the sequencing pipeline. For the cohort, immune exposure information was limited to CMV serostatus. In a later analysis, TCR association rates were found to vary across HLA loci, with the most associated TCRs seen for DRB1 alleles and the fewest for HLA-C alleles. A total of 150 to 200 TCR beta chains were listed by the study as associated with cytomegalovirus.

The chain couples TRBV6-4 to TRBJ1-1, with the D gene not confidently named. The sequence came from a woman aged 18-29 years in good health and CMV-seronegative. Sequenced: PBMCs. Here is the DNA: TGTGCCAGCAGTGAACAGTATACCACTGAAGCTTTCTTT. Its protein reads: CASSEQYTTEAFF.